This TCR beta chain was retrieved from a study of identical twins. Broader study findings: Insertions were fewer in abundant cord blood beta clonotypes, whereas memory repertoires showed none of this pattern. Excess low generation probability was seen in twin-shared out-of-frame alpha sequences.

As for this clonotype: The antigen remains undetermined.

MiXCR was run by TCRdb on the 5' RACE reads, yielding one entry per CDR3 protein. The sample shows 200,000 or so distinct CDR3 sequences, around 8.1% of them seen only once. CDR1 is SGHVS, CDR2 FQNEAQ, per germline. The CDR3 totals 13 residues. The V and J ends lost 5 bases and 6 bases respectively, with 10 bases between them. The sample was also linked to a second study, of yellow fever vaccine responses in identical twins.

This clonotype was sampled from a woman aged 18-30 years in good health. The sample was memory (CD45RO+) T cells sorted from blood. The chain has TRBV7-8 and TRBJ2-2, with D unclear. For the CDR3, the DNA is TGTGCCAGCAGCCCCGTTGGAGCCGGGGAGCTGTTTTTT. It codes for CASSPVGAGELFF.